This TCR beta chain was sequenced for a study of radiotherapy plus CTLA-4 blockade in lung cancer listed by TCRdb under 2018. About the full investigation: Among enrolled patients, under 20% had an objective response and about 30% reached disease control.

Receptor libraries were prepared by the immunoSEQ multiplex PCR assay. The table comes from immuneACCESS by way of TCRdb, which keeps in-frame sequences with V and J called. Part of the clones is missing from these tables; in studies checked, under half for an unresolved V gene and the rest for unknown reasons. The sample table holds roughly 92,000 clones, of which around 87% were seen once. About 2% of the sample belongs to the ten largest clones. In this study, focal radiation therapy paired with CTLA-4 blockade (ipilimumab) was tested in patients who had chemo-refractory metastatic non-small-cell lung cancer. Overall study results and their limits: After treatment with radiotherapy and ipilimumab, TCR clones that originated in tumors expanded in peripheral blood. Early dynamic changes in blood T cell clones, together with increased serum interferon-beta after radiation, were reported as the strongest predictors of response.

This clone occurred a few times. What this receptor recognizes is not known. Within one base of it there is no much larger clone, and no base qualities were kept. The TCR originated in a human donor with non-small cell lung cancer who had a partial response to radiotherapy plus ipilimumab. Specimen: peripheral blood, collected from a patient treated with radiotherapy plus ipilimumab.

In nucleotides, the sequence is TGTGCCAGCAGCTTAGGGGCTAGCGGGGGGCGGGAGACCCAGTACTTC. Protein translation: CASSLGASGGRETQYF. The chain joins TRBV11-2 to TRBJ2-5; 11 junctional bases match TRBD2. After removal of 1 base from V and 5 bases from J, the junction retains 6 bases not matched to a gene. The CDR3, from cysteine to phenylalanine, totals 16 residues. Left in the record is the CDR3 DNA by itself, 48 bases read in frame from the first base. The germline V gene yields SGHAT for CDR1 and FQNNGV for CDR2.